The entry below gives a single T cell receptor beta chain sequence along with its context. Its antigen is unidentified. These data belong to a study of immune evolution from preneoplasia to lung adenocarcinoma. Findings and caveats of the study: Normal lung had the highest top T cell clone frequencies.

CDR1 is MGHRA and CDR2 is YSYEKL in the germline V gene. Trimming took off 1 base at V and 2 bases at J, with 9 bases between the two ends. The CDR3 totals 14 residues. TCRdb's table, derived via immunoSEQ multiplex PCR, lists solely in-frame clones and lacks some. The data show about 3,500 clones, around 78% seen once. Between the mid-2010s and the late 2010s, patients underwent resection in Japan or China. The sequenced sample consisted of FFPE minimally invasive lung adenocarcinoma tissue. The receptor was isolated from a person aged 55-79 years with lung adenocarcinoma. V is TRBV4-1 and J is TRBJ2-7; no definite D call. CDR3 residues: CASSQVAPPYEQYF. The DNA for the CDR3 is TGCGCCAGCAGCCAAGTCGCCCCTCCCTACGAGCAGTACTTC.